These 30 T cell receptor beta chains share one sample of origin, sequenced in a study of CD8+ T cells in alopecia areata. As to treatment: oral pan-JAK inhibitor, 5-10 mg twice daily. It was cDNA, reverse transcribed from extracted RNA, that served as the sequencing template. The protocol was immunoSEQ multiplex PCR, while the TCRdb copy is restricted to in-frame clones and leaves out a portion. The data hold over 150,000 clones, with around 56% observed a single time. The sequencing used CD4+ T cells sorted from blood, collected at week 4, from a patient treated with tofacitinib. Receptors originate from a human donor with alopecia areata.

The rearrangement joins TRBV29-1 to TRBJ2-6, with no clear D. V lost 6 bases to trimming and J lost 2 bases, with 17 bases between them. The CDR3 totals 16 residues. Per the germline V gene, CDR1 is SQVTM and CDR2 is ANQGSEA. In DNA form, the CDR3 reads TGCAGCGTGGGTGGTTGGGTGGGAACTGGGGCCAACGTCCTGACTTTC. Residues: CSVGGWVGTGANVLTF.

The chain recombines TRBV11-2 with TRBJ2-1; 14 bases match TRBD2. Unmatched junction bases numbered 5, after V lost 6 bases and J lost 7 bases. The CDR3 is 15 amino acids. The germline V gene encodes CDR1 SGHAT and CDR2 FQNNGV. The CDR3 DNA reads TGTGCCAGCAGTGAGACTAGCGGGAGGGGGAATGAGCAGTTCTTC. Its translation: CASSETSGRGNEQFF.

The chain combines TRBV7-2 with TRBJ1-1, with TRBD1 matching over 8 bases. The germline V gene encodes CDR1 SGHTA and CDR2 FQGNSA. Germline trimming cut 4 bases from V and 4 bases from J; bases unmatched to any gene: 8. The CDR3 has 15 residues. DNA for the CDR3: TGTGCCAGCAGCTGGGGACAGGTGGGTAGCACTGAAGCTTTCTTT. Protein sequence: CASSWGQVGSTEAFF. The variable domain in full, with the rest retrieved from reference TRBV7-2 and TRBJ1-1, is GAGVSQSPSNKVTEKGKDVELRCDPISGHTALYWYRQSLGQGLEFLIYFQGNSAPDKSGLPSDRFSAERTGGSVSTLTIQRTQQEDSAVYLCASSWGQVGSTEAFFGQGTRLTVV.

This chain links TRBV6-1 with TRBJ1-4; D gene uncertain. With 0 bases removed from V and 7 bases from J, the gap between germline ends came to 9 bases. Germline V CDR1 and CDR2: MNHNS, SASEGT. There are 14 residues in the CDR3. The CDR3 sequence: CASSEARRSEKLFF. The CDR3 nucleotides are TGTGCCAGCAGTGAAGCAAGGCGGAGTGAAAAACTGTTTTTT.

The V call is TRBV7-9, the J call TRBJ2-2; D may correspond to TRBD1 or TRBD2 (5 bases each). V lost 5 bases to trimming and J lost 7 bases, with 17 bases between them. Germline CDR1 reads SEHNR; CDR2 reads FQNEAQ (reference sequence). This CDR3 comprises 15 residues. The CDR3 bases are TGTGCCAGCAGCCCATCTGGGACGTTAAGCGGGGAGCTGTTTTTT. Translating gives CASSPSGTLSGELFF.

This clone was detected a few times. V gene TRBV28 combines with J gene TRBJ1-5; TRBD1 might be the D (5 bases). V lost 4 bases to trimming and J lost 7 bases, with 17 bases between them. Germline CDR1 MDHEN, CDR2 SYDVKM. This CDR3 has 15 amino acids. The CDR3 sequence is CASSSHGGREQPQHF. In nucleotides, the CDR3 is TGTGCCAGCAGTTCTCACGGGGGGAGGGAACAGCCCCAGCATTTT.

Note on this clone: At the DNA level, this CDR3 is encoded by other sequences in the same sample as well. This chain uses TRBV29-1 with TRBJ2-1, with D hard to call. The CDR3 is made up of 12 amino acids. Per the germline V gene, CDR1 is SQVTM and CDR2 is ANQGSEA. Trimming removed 6 bases at V and 1 base at J, with 7 bases between. The CDR3: CSVDQSYNEQFF. CDR3 bases: TGCAGCGTGGATCAGTCCTACAATGAGCAGTTCTTC.

J is TRBJ2-5 and V is TRBV10-3; 9 bases map to TRBD2. The V and J ends lost 5 bases and 2 bases, in that order; junction bases with no gene match: 6. Per the germline V gene, CDR1 is ENHRY and CDR2 is SYGVKD. CDR3 length: 15 residues. CDR3 loop: CAISIGTSRQETQYF. The CDR3 region has the DNA TGTGCCATCAGTATCGGGACTAGCCGGCAAGAGACCCAGTACTTC.

V gene TRBV30 combines with J gene TRBJ2-1; a weak D match, TRBD2 (5 bases). The V end was cut by 4 bases, the J end by 3 bases, with 16 bases between. The CDR3 totals 15 residues. Germline values: CDR1 GTSNPN, CDR2 SVGIG (reference sequence). CDR3: CAWTSGARDYNEQFF. The CDR3 nucleotides read TGTGCCTGGACCTCAGGAGCGAGGGACTACAATGAGCAGTTCTTC.

This clone appeared a few times. The rearrangement links TRBV19 to TRBJ1-1, with unresolved D. Germline CDR1 and CDR2: LNHDA and SQIVND (reference sequence). V lost 3 bases and J 1 base, leaving 0 bases between the germline ends. The CDR3 is 11 amino acids. The CDR3 coding sequence is TGTGCCAGTAGTATGAACACTGAAGCTTTCTTT. Translating it yields CASSMNTEAFF.

The gene calls are TRBV25-1 and TRBJ2-7; the D gene is possibly TRBD1 (8 bases). Looked up from germline, CDR1 is MGHDK and CDR2 is SYGVNS. The CDR3 has 15 amino acids. Trimming stripped 5 bases from V and 2 bases from J, with 16 bases between. CDR3 sequence reads: CASSQGGTGAYEQYF. The CDR3 coding sequence is TGTGCCAGCAGTCAGGGGGGGACAGGAGCCTACGAGCAGTACTTC.

CDR3 region: CAWSVISGNTGELFF. In nucleotides, the CDR3 is TGTGCCTGGAGTGTAATTAGCGGGAACACCGGGGAGCTGTTTTTT. V is TRBV30 and J is TRBJ2-2, with a tentative D call TRBD2 (6 bases). This CDR3 region has 15 residues. V was trimmed by 0 bases and J by 1 base, leaving 9 bases between them. Germline V gene lookup returns CDR1 GTSNPN and CDR2 SVGIG (reference sequence).

V gene TRBV27 combines with J gene TRBJ1-5; unclear D gene. Germline loops: CDR1 MNHEY, CDR2 SMNVEV (reference sequence). V was pared by 5 bases and J by 0 bases, with 8 bases between. This CDR3 region has 14 residues. CDR3 DNA: TGTGCCAGCAGTGACTCATTTAGCAATCAGCCCCAGCATTTT. Amino acid sequence: CASSDSFSNQPQHF.

In this sample, this clone turned up a few times. The gene calls are TRBV5-4 and TRBJ2-5; D might be TRBD1 (6 bases). With the DNA end fitting TRBJ2-7 better, the J assignment may be wrong. The CDR3 is made up of 15 amino acids. CDR1 and CDR2 (germline): SGHNT, YYREEE (reference sequence). CDR3 DNA: TGTGCCAGCAGCTTGGGGGACACGAGCTCCTACGAGCAGTACTTC. Protein product: CASSLGDTSSYEQYF.

The rearrangement uses TRBV14 and TRBJ2-7; TRBD1 matches 8 bases. CDR1 SGHDN and CDR2 FVKESK come from the germline V gene. The CDR3 totals 14 residues. Unmatched junction bases numbered 9, after V lost 5 bases and J lost 6 bases. The CDR3 DNA is TGTGCCAGCAGCTCTTTTCGACAGGGGAGCGAGCAGTACTTC. It yields the protein CASSSFRQGSEQYF.

V and J are TRBV4-2 and TRBJ2-5, with D perhaps matching TRBD1 or TRBD2 (5 bases each). Trimming removed 2 bases from V and 1 base from J, with 14 bases in between. CDR1 LGHNA and CDR2 YNFKEQ come from the germline V gene. There are 16 residues in the CDR3. CDR3 sequence reads: CASSQRGRTVQETQYF. CDR3 sequence (DNA): TGTGCCAGCAGCCAAAGGGGCCGGACTGTCCAAGAGACCCAGTACTTC.

The chain is built from TRBV30 and TRBJ1-2; no clear D gene. The V end was cut by 2 bases, the J end by 8 bases, with 9 bases between. The CDR3 loop spans 11 amino acids. Germline CDR1 is GTSNPN and CDR2 is SVGIG (reference sequence). The CDR3 loop reads CAWSKTLGYTF. CDR3 DNA sequence: TGTGCCTGGAGTAAAACCTTAGGCTACACCTTC. Full variable domain (outside the CDR3, taken from reference TRBV30 and TRBJ1-2): SQTIHQWPATLVQPVGSPLSLECTVEGTSNPNLYWYRQAAGRGLQLLFYSVGIGQISSEVPQNLSASRPQDRQFILSSKKLLLSDSGFYLCAWSKTLGYTFGSGTRLTVV.

The gene calls are TRBV29-1 and TRBJ2-6; the D call may be TRBD1 or TRBD2 (5 bases each). Trimming removed 8 bases from V and 0 bases from J, with 20 bases in between. This CDR3 contains 17 residues. The V gene's germline CDR1 is SQVTM and CDR2 ANQGSEA. The CDR3 protein is CSITHRDVSSGANVLTF. The DNA of the CDR3 is TGCAGCATTACCCACCGGGACGTGAGCTCTGGGGCCAACGTCCTGACTTTC.

The V gene is TRBV29-1, the J gene TRBJ2-7; no clear D. Trimming pared 0 bases from V and 4 bases from J, leaving 7 bases between. Germline V lookup: CDR1 SQVTM, CDR2 ANQGSEA. The CDR3 covers 12 residues. The CDR3 reads CSVEDLQYEQYF. As DNA, the CDR3 is TGCAGCGTTGAAGATCTGCAATACGAGCAGTACTTC.

The CDR3 reads CASRRQGNTEAFF. CDR3 in DNA: TGTGCCAGCAGGAGACAGGGGAACACTGAAGCTTTCTTT. V is TRBV6-1 and J is TRBJ1-1, with 7 bases lining up with TRBD1. Trimming at V came to 6 bases and at J to 1 base, leaving 2 bases not matched to a gene. This CDR3 comprises 13 residues. CDR1 and CDR2 from the germline V gene are MNHNS and SASEGT.

The rearrangement joins TRBV15 to TRBJ1-5; 11 nucleotides agree with TRBD1. V gave up 0 bases and J gave up 11 bases; unmatched junction bases: 3. This CDR3 has 14 amino acids. CDR1 and CDR2 from the germline V gene are LNHNV and YYDKDF (reference sequence). The CDR3: CATSRERDRGAQHF. The CDR3 bases are TGTGCCACCAGCAGAGAAAGGGACAGGGGGGCCCAGCATTTT. The variable domain in full, completed from reference TRBV15 and TRBJ1-5, reads DAMVIQNPRYQVTQFGKPVTLSCSQTLNHNVMYWYQQKSSQAPKLLFHYYDKDFNNEADTPDNFQSRRPNTSFCFLDIRSPGLGDTAMYLCATSRERDRGAQHFGDGTRLSIL.

V usage is TRBV5-1 and J usage is TRBJ1-1; tentatively, D is TRBD1 (6 bases). Trimming took off 0 bases at V and 2 bases at J, with 8 bases between the two ends. CDR1 SGHRS and CDR2 YFSETQ come from the germline V gene. The CDR3 runs 14 residues. The CDR3 nucleotides are TGCGCCAGCAGCTTGGGACAGGTCAACACTGAAGCTTTCTTT. This gives the protein CASSLGQVNTEAFF.

This clone was seen only a few times. The chain employs TRBV30 and TRBJ1-2, with a weak D call TRBD1 (5 bases). The V gene's germline CDR1 is GTSNPN and CDR2 SVGIG (reference sequence). CDR3 size: 11 residues. Written as DNA, the CDR3 is TGTACCGTCGGGGACGCCTATGGCTACACCTTC. Translation gives CTVGDAYGYTF.

The chain recombines TRBV29-1 with TRBJ2-7, with D perhaps TRBD1 (6 bases). V shed 6 bases and J shed 5 bases, with 20 bases lying between them. The V gene's germline CDR1 is SQVTM and CDR2 ANQGSEA. The CDR3 totals 14 residues. The CDR3 loop is CSVIVLGARNEQYF. The CDR3 bases are TGCAGCGTCATCGTACTGGGGGCGCGGAACGAGCAGTACTTC.

This clone showed up just a few times. The chain links TRBV30 to TRBJ2-3; D gene uncertain. Germline V CDR1 and CDR2: GTSNPN, SVGIG (reference sequence). This CDR3 comprises 15 residues. The V end was cut by 2 bases, the J end by 3 bases, with 15 bases between. The CDR3 DNA reads TGTGCCTGGAGTCCGGCCCGCGGTGGGACAGATACGCAGTATTTT. It translates to CAWSPARGGTDTQYF.

This chain joins TRBV30 and TRBJ2-1, with D possibly TRBD2 on 5 matching bases. V shed 5 bases and J shed 0 bases, with 8 bases lying between them. The CDR3 consists of 13 residues. Germline V gene sequence: CDR1 GTSNPN, CDR2 SVGIG (reference sequence). The CDR3 coding sequence is TGTGCCTGGGTGGGGAGCTCCTACAATGAGCAGTTCTTC. It encodes CAWVGSSYNEQFF.

The count of this clone is one. The chain links TRBV30 to TRBJ1-5, with D tentatively TRBD1 (5 bases). This CDR3 is 13 amino acids long. Germline V gene lookup returns CDR1 GTSNPN and CDR2 SVGIG (reference sequence). Deletions cut 3 bases from V and 5 bases from J, with 11 bases between. Here the CDR3 reads CAWRQEVYQPQHF. CDR3 DNA: TGTGCCTGGAGACAGGAGGTTTATCAGCCCCAGCATTTT.

The chain joins TRBV27 to TRBJ1-2; no clear D gene. CDR3 length equals 16 residues. V lost 1 base, J lost 2 bases, and 14 bases lay in between. The germline CDR1 and CDR2 sequences are MNHEY and SMNVEV (reference sequence). The CDR3 sequence is CASSLLMGINNYGYTF. The CDR3 DNA follows: TGTGCCAGCAGTTTATTGATGGGGATTAACAACTATGGCTACACCTTC.

This clone was seen only a few times. The V call is TRBV29-1, the J call TRBJ2-2; the D gene is possibly TRBD1 (6 bases). Trimming pared 7 bases from V and 3 bases from J, leaving 12 bases between. Germline assignment: CDR1 SQVTM and CDR2 ANQGSEA. CDR3 length: 13 amino acids. Here the CDR3 reads CSALTGHTGELFF. The DNA of the CDR3 is TGCAGCGCCCTGACAGGACACACCGGGGAGCTGTTTTTT.

The gene calls are TRBV29-1 and TRBJ2-5, with 9 nucleotides matching TRBD2. The CDR3 totals 12 residues. Germline V gene sequence: CDR1 SQVTM, CDR2 ANQGSEA. Unmatched junction bases numbered 5, after V lost 7 bases and J lost 5 bases. The CDR3 loop is CSGSSGTETQYF. Written as DNA, the CDR3 is TGCAGCGGATCTAGCGGGACCGAGACCCAGTACTTC.